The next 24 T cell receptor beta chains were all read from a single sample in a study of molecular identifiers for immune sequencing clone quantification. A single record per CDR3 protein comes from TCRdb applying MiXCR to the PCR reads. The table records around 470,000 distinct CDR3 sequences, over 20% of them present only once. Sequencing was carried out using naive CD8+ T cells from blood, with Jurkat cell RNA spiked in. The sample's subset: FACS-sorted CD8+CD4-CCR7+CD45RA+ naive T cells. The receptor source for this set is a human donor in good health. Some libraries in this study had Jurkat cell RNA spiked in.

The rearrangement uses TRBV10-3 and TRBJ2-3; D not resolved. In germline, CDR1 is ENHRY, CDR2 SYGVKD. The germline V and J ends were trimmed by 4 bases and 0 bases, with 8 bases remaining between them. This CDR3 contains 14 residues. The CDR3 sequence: CAISGVGSTDTQYF. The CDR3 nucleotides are TGTGCCATCAGTGGAGTTGGGAGCACAGATACGCAGTATTTT.

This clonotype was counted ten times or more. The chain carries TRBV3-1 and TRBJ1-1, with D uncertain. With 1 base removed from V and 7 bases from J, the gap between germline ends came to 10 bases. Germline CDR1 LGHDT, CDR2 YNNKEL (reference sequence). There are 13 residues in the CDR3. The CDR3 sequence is CASSQAPPLEAFF. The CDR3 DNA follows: TGTGCCAGCAGCCAAGCCCCCCCTCTTGAAGCTTTCTTT.

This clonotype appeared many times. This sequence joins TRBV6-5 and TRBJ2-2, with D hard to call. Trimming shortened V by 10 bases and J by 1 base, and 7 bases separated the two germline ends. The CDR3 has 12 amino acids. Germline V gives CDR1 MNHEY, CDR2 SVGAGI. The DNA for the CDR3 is TGTGCCACCTCCGAGAACACCGGGGAGCTGTTTTTT. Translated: CATSENTGELFF.

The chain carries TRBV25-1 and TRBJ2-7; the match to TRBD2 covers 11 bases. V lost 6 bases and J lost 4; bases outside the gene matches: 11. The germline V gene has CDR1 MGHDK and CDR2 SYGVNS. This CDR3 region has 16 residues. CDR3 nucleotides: TGTGCCAGCAGGGGGGGGGGACTAGCGGAATATTACGAGCAGTACTTC. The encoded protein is CASRGGGLAEYYEQYF.

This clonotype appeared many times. In DNA, the CDR3 is TGCAGTGCTAGAGATGAGAGAGTGAACACTGAAGCTTTCTTT. As protein: CSARDERVNTEAFF. This chain links TRBV20-1 with TRBJ1-1; no firm D call. The CDR3 is made up of 14 amino acids. From germline, CDR1 is DFQATT and CDR2 SNEGSKA (reference sequence). The ends were cut back, 0 bases at V and 0 bases at J, with 8 bases in the middle.

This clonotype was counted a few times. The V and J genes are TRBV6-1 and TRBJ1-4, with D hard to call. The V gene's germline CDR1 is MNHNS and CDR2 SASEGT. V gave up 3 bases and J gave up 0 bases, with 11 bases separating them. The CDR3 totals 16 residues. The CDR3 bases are TGTGCCAGCAGTGATTTTACGATTGCAACTAATGAAAAACTGTTTTTT. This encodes CASSDFTIATNEKLFF.

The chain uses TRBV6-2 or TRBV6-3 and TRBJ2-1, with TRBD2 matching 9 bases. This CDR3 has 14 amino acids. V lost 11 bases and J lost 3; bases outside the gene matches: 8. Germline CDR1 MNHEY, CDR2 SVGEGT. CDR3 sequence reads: CAANSGSVYNEQFF. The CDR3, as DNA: TGTGCCGCAAATAGCGGGAGTGTCTACAATGAGCAGTTCTTC.

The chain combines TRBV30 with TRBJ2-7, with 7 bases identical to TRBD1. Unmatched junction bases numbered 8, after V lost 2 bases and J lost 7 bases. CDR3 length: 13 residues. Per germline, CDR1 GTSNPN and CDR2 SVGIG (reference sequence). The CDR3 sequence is CAWSTTGSVEQYF. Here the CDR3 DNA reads TGTGCCTGGAGTACGACAGGGTCGGTAGAGCAGTACTTC.

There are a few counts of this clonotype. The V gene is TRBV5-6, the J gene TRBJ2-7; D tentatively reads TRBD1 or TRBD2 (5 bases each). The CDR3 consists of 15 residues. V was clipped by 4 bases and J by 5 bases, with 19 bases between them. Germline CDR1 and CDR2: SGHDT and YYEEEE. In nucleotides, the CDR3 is TGTGCCAGCAGCACCTCCGGGACGGACCCCCACGAGCAGTACTTC. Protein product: CASSTSGTDPHEQYF.

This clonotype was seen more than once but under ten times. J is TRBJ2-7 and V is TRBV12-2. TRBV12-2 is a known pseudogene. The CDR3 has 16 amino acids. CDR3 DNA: TGTGCAAGTCGCCCATTGGGGATGCATTACTCCTACGAGCAGTACTTC. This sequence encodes CASRPLGMHYSYEQYF.

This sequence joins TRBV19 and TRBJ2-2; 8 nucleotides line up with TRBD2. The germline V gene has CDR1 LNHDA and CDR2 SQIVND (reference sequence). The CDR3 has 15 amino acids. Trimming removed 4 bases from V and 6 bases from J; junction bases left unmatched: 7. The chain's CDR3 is CASSTGTRGPGELFF. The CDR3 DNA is TGTGCCAGTAGTACCGGGACTAGAGGTCCCGGGGAGCTGTTTTTT.

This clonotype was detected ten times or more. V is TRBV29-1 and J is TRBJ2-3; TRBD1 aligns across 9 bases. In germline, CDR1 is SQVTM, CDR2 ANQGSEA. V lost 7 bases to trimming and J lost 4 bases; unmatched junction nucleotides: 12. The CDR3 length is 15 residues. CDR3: CSAMVSGQGPDTQYF. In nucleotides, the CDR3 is TGCAGCGCAATGGTTTCGGGACAGGGACCAGATACGCAGTATTTT.

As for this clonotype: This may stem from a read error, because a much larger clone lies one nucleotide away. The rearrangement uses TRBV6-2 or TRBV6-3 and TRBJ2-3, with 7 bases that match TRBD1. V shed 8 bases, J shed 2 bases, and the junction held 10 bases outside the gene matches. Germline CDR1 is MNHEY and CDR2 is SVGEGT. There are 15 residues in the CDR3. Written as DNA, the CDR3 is TGTGCCAGCGGTACCCGGGACAGTAACACAGATACGCAGTATTTT. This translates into CASGTRDSNTDTQYF.

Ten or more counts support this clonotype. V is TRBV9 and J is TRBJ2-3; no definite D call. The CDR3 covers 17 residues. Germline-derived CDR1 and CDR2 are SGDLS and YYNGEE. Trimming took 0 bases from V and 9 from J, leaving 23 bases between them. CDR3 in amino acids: CASSVAEFALLGHTQYF. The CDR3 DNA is TGTGCCAGCAGCGTAGCCGAGTTTGCCCTTTTAGGGCACACGCAGTATTTT.

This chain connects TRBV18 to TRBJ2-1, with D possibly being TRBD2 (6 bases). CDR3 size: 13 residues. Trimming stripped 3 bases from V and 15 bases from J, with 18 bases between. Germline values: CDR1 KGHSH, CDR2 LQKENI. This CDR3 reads CASSPGVAEMRFF. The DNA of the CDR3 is TGTGCCAGCTCACCGGGAGTAGCGGAAATGAGGTTCTTC.

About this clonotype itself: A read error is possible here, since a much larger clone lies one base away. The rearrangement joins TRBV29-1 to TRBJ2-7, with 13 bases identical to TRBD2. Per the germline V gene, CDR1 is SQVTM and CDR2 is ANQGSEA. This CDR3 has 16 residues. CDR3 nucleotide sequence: TGCAGCGTGCTCGGACTAGCGGGAGACCTCTCCTACAAGCAGTACTTC. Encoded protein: CSVLGLAGDLSYKQYF.

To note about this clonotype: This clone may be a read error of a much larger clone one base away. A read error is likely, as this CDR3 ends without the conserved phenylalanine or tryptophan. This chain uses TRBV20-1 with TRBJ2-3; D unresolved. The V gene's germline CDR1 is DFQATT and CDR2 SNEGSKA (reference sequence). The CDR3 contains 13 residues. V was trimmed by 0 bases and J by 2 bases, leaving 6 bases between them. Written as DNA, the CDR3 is TGCAGTGCTAGAGATCAACACACAGATACGCAGTATCTT. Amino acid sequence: CSARDQHTDTQYL.

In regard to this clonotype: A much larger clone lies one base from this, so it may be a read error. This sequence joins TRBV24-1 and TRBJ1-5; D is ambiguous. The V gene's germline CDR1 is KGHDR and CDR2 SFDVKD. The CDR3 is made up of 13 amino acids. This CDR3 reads CATGDSANQPQHF. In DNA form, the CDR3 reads TGTGCCACCGGTGATTCGGCGAATCAGCCCCAGCATTTT.

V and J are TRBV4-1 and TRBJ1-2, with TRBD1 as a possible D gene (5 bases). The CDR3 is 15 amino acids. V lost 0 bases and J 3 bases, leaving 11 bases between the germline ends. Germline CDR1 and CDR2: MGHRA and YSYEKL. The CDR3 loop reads CASSQEGDGYYGYTF. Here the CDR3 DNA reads TGCGCCAGCAGCCAAGAGGGGGACGGATACTATGGCTACACCTTC.

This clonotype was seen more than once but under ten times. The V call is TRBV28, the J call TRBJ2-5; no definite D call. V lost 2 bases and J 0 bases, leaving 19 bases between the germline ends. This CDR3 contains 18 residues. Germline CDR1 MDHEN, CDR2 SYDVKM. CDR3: CASSLVVESDENQETQYF. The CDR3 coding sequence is TGTGCCAGCAGTTTAGTCGTGGAGTCGGACGAAAACCAAGAGACCCAGTACTTC.

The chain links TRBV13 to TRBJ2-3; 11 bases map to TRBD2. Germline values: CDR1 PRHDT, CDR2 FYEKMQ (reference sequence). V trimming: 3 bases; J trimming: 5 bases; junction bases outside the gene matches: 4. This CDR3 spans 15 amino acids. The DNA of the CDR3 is TGTGCCAGCAGCTTTACTAGCGGGGGAGAAGATACGCAGTATTTT. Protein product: CASSFTSGGEDTQYF.

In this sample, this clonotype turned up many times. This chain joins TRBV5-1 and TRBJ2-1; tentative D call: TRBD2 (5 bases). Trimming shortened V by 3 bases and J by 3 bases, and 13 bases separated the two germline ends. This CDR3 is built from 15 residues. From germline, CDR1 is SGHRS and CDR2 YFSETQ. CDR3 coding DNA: TGCGCCAGCAGCTCCCCGAGGACTGACTACAATGAGCAGTTCTTC. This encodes CASSSPRTDYNEQFF.

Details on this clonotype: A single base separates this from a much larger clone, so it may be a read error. DNA of the CDR3: TGCGCCAGCGGCCAAGACCAACAGGGAATAGCCAAAAACATTCAGTACTTC. Its translation: CASGQDQQGIAKNIQYF. V usage is TRBV4-3 and J usage is TRBJ2-4, with D possibly being TRBD1 (6 bases). CDR3 length: 17 amino acids. Germline V gene lookup returns CDR1 LGHNA and CDR2 YSLEER.

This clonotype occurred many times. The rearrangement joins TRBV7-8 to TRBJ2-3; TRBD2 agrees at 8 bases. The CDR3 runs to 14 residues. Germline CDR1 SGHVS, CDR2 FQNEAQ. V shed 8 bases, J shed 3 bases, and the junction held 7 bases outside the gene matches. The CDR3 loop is CASGSGGGTDTQYF. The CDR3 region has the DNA TGTGCCAGCGGGTCGGGGGGGGGTACAGATACGCAGTATTTT. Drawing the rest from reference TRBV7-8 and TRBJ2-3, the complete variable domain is GAGVSQSPRYKVAKRGQDVALRCDPISGHVSLFWYQQALGQGPEFLTYFQNEAQLDKSGLPSDRFFAERPEGSVSTLKIQRTQQEDSAVYLCASGSGGGTDTQYFGPGTRLTVL.